This entry concerns a single TCR beta chain. What it recognizes is unknown. Using immunoSEQ multiplex PCR, the repertoire was profiled, and TCRdb retains in-frame clones only, with some absent. Here the sample spans 45,000 or so clones, roughly 78% being singletons. This specimen belongs to a study of OX40 agonist ivuxolimab in advanced cancers. Across the whole study: Ivuxolimab doses were 0.01, 0.1, 0.3, 1.5, 3 or 10 mg/kg every 2 weeks.

Notes on the study in general: With doses of 0.1 to 3.0 mg/kg, CD4+ and CD8+ blood T cells had undergone clonal expansion by week 6.

This CDR3 has 15 amino acids. The J segment lost 6 bases and the V segment lost 5 bases, leaving 7 bases of the junction unmatched. Looked up from germline, CDR1 is SGHVS and CDR2 is FNYEAQ. This TCR came from an adult with an advanced solid tumor such as melanoma, head and neck, liver or kidney cancer. V usage is TRBV7-6 and J usage is TRBJ2-1, with TRBD2 identical over 10 bases. Source: CD4+ or CD8+ T cells sorted from blood, taken in a trial of the OX40 agonist ivuxolimab. The CDR3 nucleotides are TGTGCCAGCAGCGTCACTAGCGGGATGGTCAATGAGCAGTTCTTC. It is translated as CASSVTSGMVNEQFF.